This T cell receptor (beta chain) was found in a study of PD-1 blockade in classical Hodgkin lymphoma. Sequenced by immunoSEQ multiplex PCR; TCRdb stores in-frame clones only, minus some. Among about 27,000 clones, over 60% were seen once, and the ten largest hold approximately 3.5%. As for time point: cycle 4 day 1 (C4D1), after less than 7 weeks of nivolumab. Relapses following autologous stem cell transplantation were seen in all patients, with brentuximab vedotin exposure varying. This receptor was taken from a human donor with classical Hodgkin lymphoma. The sample was peripheral blood mononuclear cells (PBMCs), taken before the fourth cycle of nivolumab.

The CDR3 here is CASSLDGGTNEKLFF. The DNA of the CDR3 is TGTGCCAGCAGCTTAGATGGAGGGACTAATGAAAAACTGTTTTTT. The chain joins TRBV11-2 to TRBJ1-4; D gene uncertain. Trimming pared 0 bases from V and 2 bases from J, leaving 7 bases between. CDR3 length equals 15 residues. The germline V gene has CDR1 SGHAT and CDR2 FQNNGV. Combining the CDR3 with reference TRBV11-2 and TRBJ1-4 gives the whole variable domain EAGVAQSPRYKIIEKRQSVAFWCNPISGHATLYWYQQILGQGPKLLIQFQNNGVVDDSQLPKDRFSAERLKGVDSTLKIQPAKLEDSAVYLCASSLDGGTNEKLFFGSGTQLSVL.